This record looks at one TCR beta chain sequence and its context. Produced via immunoSEQ multiplex PCR; TCRdb's table is partial and in-frame only. Of roughly 41,000 clones detected, more than 75% appear once; the ten largest clones hold approximately 3%. This record comes from a study of lymphopenia after photon versus proton radiotherapy. This receptor was obtained from a man aged 45 to 65 with gastric cancer. This specimen consisted of peripheral blood, obtained from a patient treated with photon-based radiotherapy.

The CDR3 loop is CASSLTLTSDLPGELFF. As DNA, the CDR3 is TGCGCCAGCAGCTTGACACTAACTAGCGACCTCCCCGGGGAGCTGTTTTTT. The gene calls are TRBV5-1 and TRBJ2-2; 7 bases match TRBD2. Germline V CDR1 and CDR2: SGHRS, YFSETQ. V shed 1 base and J 6 bases; nucleotides not matched to a gene: 12. This CDR3 comprises 17 residues.